Below are 18 T cell receptor beta chains sequenced from a single sample in a study of cytomegalovirus exposure and HLA in healthy donors. 60 Vbeta and 13 Jbeta primers were used in PCR. Sequenced by immunoSEQ multiplex PCR; TCRdb stores in-frame clones only, minus some. This table has over 150,000 clones, about 80% appearing once. The sequenced sample consisted of PBMCs. All receptors come from a man between 18 and 29 years old in good health and CMV-seropositive.

The CDR3 reads CASSLVGNSYNEQFF. CDR3 sequence (DNA): TGTGCCAGCAGCTTGGTCGGGAACTCCTACAATGAGCAGTTCTTC. This chain connects TRBV5-4 to TRBJ2-1; maybe TRBD2 (5 bases). Germline CDR1 reads SGHNT; CDR2 reads YYREEE (reference sequence). CDR3 size: 15 residues. The V gene lost 0 bases and the J gene lost 0 bases, with 7 bases spanning the gap.

This chain links TRBV6-4 with TRBJ1-5; 7 bases map to TRBD1. After removal of 7 bases from V and 7 bases from J, the junction contained 16 bases not matched to a gene. Germline CDR1 and CDR2: MRHNA and SNTAGT. The CDR3 spans 16 residues. CDR3 nucleotide sequence: TGTGCCAGCACCAACGAGCGAGACAGGGATTACCAGCCCCAGCATTTT. Translation gives CASTNERDRDYQPQHF.

The chain uses TRBV2 and TRBJ2-5, with a tentative D call TRBD2 (5 bases). With 2 bases removed from V and 7 bases from J, the gap between germline ends came to 11 bases. From germline, CDR1 is SNHLY and CDR2 FYNNEI. The CDR3 has 13 residues. This chain's CDR3 is CASSESVRGTQYF. In DNA form, the CDR3 reads TGTGCCAGCAGTGAATCAGTACGGGGGACCCAGTACTTC.

The V call is TRBV5-1, the J call TRBJ1-3; TRBD1 is a possible D gene (5 bases). The CDR3 is 14 amino acids. Deletions cut 2 bases from V and 1 base from J, with 7 bases between. Per germline, CDR1 SGHRS and CDR2 YFSETQ. CDR3 bases: TGCGCCAGCAGCTTTTCAGGGTCTGGAAACACCATATATTTT. This translates into CASSFSGSGNTIYF.

To note about this clone: Other DNA sequences from this sample encode an identical CDR3 as well. The chain has TRBV27 and TRBJ1-1; D is perhaps TRBD1 (5 bases). The CDR3 contains 13 residues. Germline V gives CDR1 MNHEY, CDR2 SMNVEV (reference sequence). The V and J ends lost 5 bases and 1 base respectively, with 8 bases between them. The CDR3 sequence is CASSLQGNTEAFF. CDR3 in DNA: TGTGCCAGCAGTCTTCAGGGGAACACTGAAGCTTTCTTT.

V and J are TRBV5-5 and TRBJ2-1, with TRBD1 identical over 9 bases. Germline CDR1 reads SGHKS; CDR2 reads YYEKEE (reference sequence). The CDR3 sequence is 14 residues long. The V and J ends lost 5 bases and 5 bases, in that order; junction bases with no gene match: 5. CDR3 in DNA: TGTGCCAGCAGATGGACAGGGGTTGACAATGAGCAGTTCTTC. Translation: CASRWTGVDNEQFF.

The CDR3 region has the DNA TGTGCCAGTAGTATAGGGACTAGCGGGGACCTCCAAGAGACCCAGTACTTC. Its protein product is CASSIGTSGDLQETQYF. V gene TRBV19 combines with J gene TRBJ2-5; 12 nucleotides line up with TRBD2. Germline-derived CDR1 and CDR2 are LNHDA and SQIVND (reference sequence). This CDR3 spans 17 amino acids. The trim removed 1 base at V and 1 base at J, leaving 4 bases unmatched. Together with reference TRBV19 and TRBJ2-5, the CDR3 gives the full variable domain: DGGITQSPKYLFRKEGQNVTLSCEQNLNHDAMYWYRQDPGQGLRLIYYSQIVNDFQKGDIAEGYSVSREKKESFPLTVTSAQKNPTAFYLCASSIGTSGDLQETQYFGPGTRLLVL.

The chain uses TRBV14 and TRBJ2-2; D is uncertain. This CDR3 has 14 residues. Trimming removed 3 bases from V and 5 bases from J, with 10 bases in between. Per the germline V gene, CDR1 is SGHDN and CDR2 is FVKESK. The CDR3 region has the DNA TGTGCCAGCAGCCAGCAAATCGGGACCGGGGAGCTGTTTTTT. Translation gives CASSQQIGTGELFF.

V gene TRBV7-9 combines with J gene TRBJ2-4; 7 bases fit TRBD1. CDR3 length: 14 residues. The J segment lost 8 bases and the V segment lost 1 base, leaving 5 bases of the junction unmatched. The germline V gene has CDR1 SEHNR and CDR2 FQNEAQ (reference sequence). For the CDR3, the DNA is TGTGCCAGCAGCTTAGAAGACAGGGCGGACATTCAGTACTTC. As protein: CASSLEDRADIQYF.

This clone has more than one count but fewer than ten. The rearrangement joins TRBV5-8 to TRBJ2-3, with 8 bases lining up with TRBD1. CDR1 is SGHTS, CDR2 YDEGEE, per germline. V trimming: 9 bases; J trimming: 3 bases; junction bases outside the gene matches: 6. The CDR3 is made up of 13 amino acids. The chain's CDR3 is CANGQGNTDTQYF. The CDR3, as DNA: TGTGCCAACGGACAGGGAAATACAGATACGCAGTATTTT.

The chain has TRBV5-5 and TRBJ1-5, with 7 bases matching TRBD1. Germline CDR1 SGHKS, CDR2 YYEKEE (reference sequence). The V and J ends lost 2 bases and 1 base, in that order; junction bases with no gene match: 3. The CDR3 spans 15 residues. CDR3 region: CASSLTGESNQPQHF. The CDR3 region has the DNA TGTGCCAGCAGCTTAACAGGGGAGAGCAATCAGCCCCAGCATTTT.

The chain uses TRBV10-3 and TRBJ2-3; 12 bases align to TRBD2. Losses at the gene ends were 10 bases for V and 3 bases for J; bases not matched to a gene: 11. This CDR3 comprises 16 residues. Germline loops: CDR1 ENHRY, CDR2 SYGVKD. CDR3 nucleotide sequence: TGTGCCACTGACACTTCCGGGACTAGCGGGACAGATACGCAGTATTTT. Translating gives CATDTSGTSGTDTQYF.

This chain links TRBV2 with TRBJ1-5, with D hard to call. The CDR3 is 14 amino acids. V was trimmed by 1 base and J by 3 bases, leaving 7 bases between them. CDR1 and CDR2 from the germline V gene are SNHLY and FYNNEI. The CDR3 DNA follows: TGTGCCAGCAGTGAAGGTCAGGTCAATCAGCCCCAGCATTTT. Translation: CASSEGQVNQPQHF.

CDR3 amino acids: CASSTPRWGGVAGNTIYF. The CDR3 bases are TGTGCCAGCAGCACTCCCCGTTGGGGGGGTGTCGCTGGAAACACCATATATTTT. The rearrangement joins TRBV9 to TRBJ1-3; a weak D match, TRBD1 (5 bases). V was trimmed by 4 bases and J by 2 bases, leaving 22 bases between them. Per the germline V gene, CDR1 is SGDLS and CDR2 is YYNGEE. The CDR3 extends over 18 amino acids.

The chain uses TRBV15 and TRBJ2-5, with D perhaps matching TRBD2 (6 bases). CDR1 is LNHNV, CDR2 YYDKDF, per germline (reference sequence). CDR3 length: 15 residues. Trimming pared 1 base from V and 5 bases from J, leaving 14 bases between. This chain's CDR3 is CATSRVDGGSETQYF. The CDR3 DNA follows: TGTGCCACCAGCAGAGTGGATGGAGGGAGCGAGACCCAGTACTTC.

The chain combines TRBV4-2 with TRBJ2-2; perhaps TRBD2 as D (5 bases). Per the germline V gene, CDR1 is LGHNA and CDR2 is YNFKEQ. The CDR3 loop spans 14 amino acids. The V end lost 4 bases, the J end lost 5 bases, and 11 bases lay between the germline ends. The CDR3 loop reads CASSRGMGTGELFF. The DNA for the CDR3 is TGTGCCAGCAGCCGAGGGATGGGGACCGGGGAGCTGTTTTTT.

The rearrangement uses TRBV5-8 and TRBJ2-3; 10 bases are shared with TRBD1. The junction had 3 bases not matched to a gene; V was cut back by 2 bases and J by 3 bases. The CDR3 is made up of 15 amino acids. Germline CDR1 and CDR2: SGHTS and YDEGEE. The CDR3 nucleotides are TGTGCCAGCAGCTTCTTGGGACAGGGGACAGATACGCAGTATTTT. It encodes CASSFLGQGTDTQYF.

The J gene is TRBJ2-1, the V gene TRBV10-3; a possible D gene is TRBD2 (7 bases). The CDR3 consists of 15 residues. Germline assignment: CDR1 ENHRY and CDR2 SYGVKD. V gave up 0 bases and J gave up 2 bases, with 8 bases separating them. The CDR3 DNA follows: TGTGCCATCAGTGAGTCAGGGGGGGCCTACAATGAGCAGTTCTTC. Translating gives CAISESGGAYNEQFF.